The 12 T cell receptor beta chains presented below share a single source sample, sequenced in a study of PD-L1 blockade in urothelial cancer. The method was immunoSEQ multiplex PCR; TCRdb's version includes in-frame clones alone and lacks a portion of them. This sample yields around 100,000 clones, of which approximately 91% are seen a single time; 0.92% belongs to the top ten. Material: PBMCs, obtained around atezolizumab (anti-PD-L1) treatment. The receptors stem from an elderly woman with urothelial cancer.

CDR3 DNA sequence: TGCGCCAGCAGCCTCCAATCTAGCGGAGTTGGGGCCGGGGAGCTGTTTTTT. Translating it yields CASSLQSSGVGAGELFF. The V call is TRBV5-1, the J call TRBJ2-2, with 7 nucleotides matching TRBD2. V lost 4 bases and J lost 6; bases outside the gene matches: 15. The CDR3 runs 17 residues. CDR1 is SGHRS and CDR2 is YFSETQ in the germline V gene.

The chain couples TRBV11-2 to TRBJ1-2; D might be TRBD1 (6 bases). This CDR3 region has 11 residues. CDR1 and CDR2 (germline): SGHAT, FQNNGV. Deletions cut 5 bases from V and 7 bases from J, with 8 bases between. The CDR3 loop is CASSAGVGYTF. CDR3 DNA: TGTGCCAGCAGCGCAGGGGTTGGCTACACCTTC.

The gene calls are TRBV19 and TRBJ1-1, with 12 bases lining up with TRBD1. The V gene's germline CDR1 is LNHDA and CDR2 SQIVND (reference sequence). The CDR3 runs to 15 residues. J was trimmed by 12 bases and V by 6 bases; bases with no gene match: 14. CDR3 DNA sequence: TGTGCCAGTAGCCCCTCGTCCGGGACAGGGGGCATAACTTTCTTT. Translated: CASSPSSGTGGITFF.

The gene calls are TRBV11-2 and TRBJ2-2, with 8 bases lining up with TRBD2. This CDR3 has 15 residues. In germline, CDR1 is SGHAT, CDR2 FQNNGV. Trimming at V came to 5 bases and at J to 5 bases, leaving 7 bases not matched to a gene. CDR3 in amino acids: CASSHGTRWTGELFF. The CDR3 bases are TGTGCCAGCAGCCATGGGACTAGATGGACCGGGGAGCTGTTTTTT.

The gene calls are TRBV5-6 and TRBJ2-4; 9 nucleotides agree with TRBD1. J was trimmed by 4 bases and V by 4 bases; bases with no gene match: 6. This CDR3 is built from 15 residues. Germline CDR1 SGHDT, CDR2 YYEEEE. The CDR3 DNA sequence: TGTGCCAGCAGCGTACGGGACAGGGAGAAAAACATTCAGTACTTC. It codes for CASSVRDREKNIQYF.

The rearrangement uses TRBV5-1 and TRBJ2-1; the D is unclear. Germline V gene data show CDR1 as SGHRS and CDR2 as YFSETQ. V was pared by 1 base and J by 8 bases, with 4 bases between. There are 11 residues in the CDR3. CDR3 residues: CASSLSYEQFF. CDR3 nucleotide sequence: TGCGCCAGCAGCTTGTCATATGAGCAGTTCTTC.

The J gene is TRBJ2-5, the V gene TRBV5-1; TRBD1 might be the D (6 bases). The length of the CDR3 is 14 residues. With 4 bases removed from V and 5 bases from J, the gap between germline ends came to 15 bases. Germline V lookup: CDR1 SGHRS, CDR2 YFSETQ. CDR3 nucleotide sequence: TGCGCCAGCAGCCGGACAGTAGTAGAGGAGACCCAGTACTTC. It specifies CASSRTVVEETQYF.

J is TRBJ1-5 and V is TRBV27, with 7 bases aligning to TRBD1. Trimming removed 5 bases from V and 4 bases from J; junction bases left unmatched: 8. The CDR3 consists of 15 residues. Germline CDR1 reads MNHEY; CDR2 reads SMNVEV (reference sequence). In nucleotides, the CDR3 is TGTGCCAGCAGTACCACGGGACAGACGAATCAGCCCCAGCATTTT. This translates into CASSTTGQTNQPQHF.

The chain joins TRBV28 to TRBJ2-3, with 9 positions matching TRBD2. J gave up 3 bases and V 1 base, and 2 bases lay outside the gene matches. Germline V gene sequence: CDR1 MDHEN, CDR2 SYDVKM. The CDR3 spans 15 residues. For the CDR3, the DNA is TGTGCCAGCAGTTTATCGGGACTAGCAACAGATACGCAGTATTTT. It codes for CASSLSGLATDTQYF.

This rearrangement joins TRBV5-6 to TRBJ2-7; 7 bases are shared with TRBD2. CDR1 and CDR2 (germline): SGHDT, YYEEEE. The CDR3 covers 14 residues. The trim removed 1 base at V and 1 base at J, leaving 2 bases unmatched. The chain's CDR3 is CASSLIGGSYEQYF. The DNA for the CDR3 is TGTGCCAGCAGCTTGATCGGGGGGTCCTACGAGCAGTACTTC.

The gene calls are TRBV19 and TRBJ1-1; TRBD1 is a possible D gene (5 bases). With 5 bases removed from V and 3 bases from J, the gap between germline ends came to 10 bases. CDR3 size: 13 residues. From germline, CDR1 is LNHDA and CDR2 SQIVND (reference sequence). For the CDR3, the DNA is TGTGCCAGTAGTCAAGACAGTTACACTGAAGCTTTCTTT. Protein: CASSQDSYTEAFF.

The chain recombines TRBV5-1 with TRBJ1-5; 8 bases align to TRBD1. The V gene end was trimmed by 4 bases and the J gene end by 0 bases; junction bases not matched to a gene: 3. CDR3 length equals 15 residues. Germline loops: CDR1 SGHRS, CDR2 YFSETQ. The CDR3 nucleotides read TGCGCCAGCAGCCCGGGACAGGCTAGCAATCAGCCCCAGCATTTT. This sequence encodes CASSPGQASNQPQHF.